This section outlines one TCR beta chain sequence together with its context. The read finishes 3 residues shy of the CDR3 end, and the germline J gene is used to complete it. CDR3 length: 16 amino acids. The ends were cut back, 0 bases at V and 4 bases at J, with 13 bases in the middle. CDR1 is MNHEY and CDR2 is SVGEGT in the germline V gene. This entry comes from a study of T cells in women clearing cervical HPV infection. The assay was immunoSEQ multiplex PCR, and TCRdb's table has in-frame clones only and misses some. The sample's table shows about 36,000 clones. All donors had a single incident cervical HPV16 infection, not prevalent.

The chain joins TRBV6-2 or TRBV6-3 to TRBJ1-5, with D perhaps matching TRBD1 (6 bases). This receptor was obtained from a woman between 18 and 70 years old with a cervical HPV16 infection that either progressed to CIN3+ or cleared (not recorded which). The sequenced sample consisted of blood buffy coat. The CDR3 sequence: CASSYSRGRYNQPQHF. The covered CDR3 bases are TGTGCCAGCAGTTACTCGCGGGGGCGTTATAATCAGCCC.